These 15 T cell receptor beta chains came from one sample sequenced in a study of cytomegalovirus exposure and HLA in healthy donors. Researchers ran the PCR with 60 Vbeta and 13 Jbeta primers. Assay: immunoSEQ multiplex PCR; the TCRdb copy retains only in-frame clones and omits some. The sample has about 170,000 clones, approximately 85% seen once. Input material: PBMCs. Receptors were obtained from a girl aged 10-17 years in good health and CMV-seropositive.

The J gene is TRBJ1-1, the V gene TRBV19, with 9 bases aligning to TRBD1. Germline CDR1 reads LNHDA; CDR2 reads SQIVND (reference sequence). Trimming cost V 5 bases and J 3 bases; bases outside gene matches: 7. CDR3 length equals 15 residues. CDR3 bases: TGTGCCAGTAGTGTTAGACAGGGGGAGGACACTGAAGCTTTCTTT. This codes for CASSVRQGEDTEAFF. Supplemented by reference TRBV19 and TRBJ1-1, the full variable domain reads DGGITQSPKYLFRKEGQNVTLSCEQNLNHDAMYWYRQDPGQGLRLIYYSQIVNDFQKGDIAEGYSVSREKKESFPLTVTSAQKNPTAFYLCASSVRQGEDTEAFFGQGTRLTVV.

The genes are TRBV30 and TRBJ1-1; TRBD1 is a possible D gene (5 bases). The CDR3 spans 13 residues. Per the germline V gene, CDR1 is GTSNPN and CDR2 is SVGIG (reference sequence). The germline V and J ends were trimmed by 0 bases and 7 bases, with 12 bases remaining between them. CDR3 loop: CAWSVRGQGEAFF. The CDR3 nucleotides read TGTGCCTGGAGTGTACGAGGCCAGGGTGAAGCTTTCTTT. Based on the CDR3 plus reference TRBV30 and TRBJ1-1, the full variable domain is SQTIHQWPATLVQPVGSPLSLECTVEGTSNPNLYWYRQAAGRGLQLLFYSVGIGQISSEVPQNLSASRPQDRQFILSSKKLLLSDSGFYLCAWSVRGQGEAFFGQGTRLTVV.

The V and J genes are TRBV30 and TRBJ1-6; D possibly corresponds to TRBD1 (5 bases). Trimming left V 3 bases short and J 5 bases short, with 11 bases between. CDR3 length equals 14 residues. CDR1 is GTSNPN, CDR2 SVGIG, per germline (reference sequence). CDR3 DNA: TGTGCCTGGAGAATGGGCAGGGATAATTCACCCCTCCACTTT. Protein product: CAWRMGRDNSPLHF.

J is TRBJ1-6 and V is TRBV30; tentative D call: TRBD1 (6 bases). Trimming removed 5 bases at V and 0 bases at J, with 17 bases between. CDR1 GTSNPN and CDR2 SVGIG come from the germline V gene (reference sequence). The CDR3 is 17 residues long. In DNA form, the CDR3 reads TGTGCCTGGTGCGAGGGCGGGGGCTTCTCCTATAATTCACCCCTCCACTTT. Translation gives CAWCEGGGFSYNSPLHF.

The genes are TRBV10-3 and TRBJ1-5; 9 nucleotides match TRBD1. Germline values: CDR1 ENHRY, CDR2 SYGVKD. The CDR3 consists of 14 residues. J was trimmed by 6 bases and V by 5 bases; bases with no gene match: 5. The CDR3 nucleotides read TGTGCCATCAGTACGGACAGGGGATTTCAGCCCCAGCATTTT. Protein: CAISTDRGFQPQHF.

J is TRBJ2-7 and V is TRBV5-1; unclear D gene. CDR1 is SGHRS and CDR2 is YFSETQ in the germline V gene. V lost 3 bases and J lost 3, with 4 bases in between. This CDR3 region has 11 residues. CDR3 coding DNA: TGCGCCAGCAGCTCAGGCTACGAGCAGTACTTC. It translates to CASSSGYEQYF.

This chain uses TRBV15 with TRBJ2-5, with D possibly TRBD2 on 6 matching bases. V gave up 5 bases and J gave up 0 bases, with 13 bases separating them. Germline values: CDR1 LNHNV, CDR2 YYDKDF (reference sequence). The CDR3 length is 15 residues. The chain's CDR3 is CATSYRGWYQETQYF. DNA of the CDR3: TGTGCCACCAGCTATCGGGGGTGGTACCAAGAGACCCAGTACTTC. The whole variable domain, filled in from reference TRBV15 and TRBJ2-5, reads DAMVIQNPRYQVTQFGKPVTLSCSQTLNHNVMYWYQQKSSQAPKLLFHYYDKDFNNEADTPDNFQSRRPNTSFCFLDIRSPGLGDTAMYLCATSYRGWYQETQYFGPGTRLLVL.

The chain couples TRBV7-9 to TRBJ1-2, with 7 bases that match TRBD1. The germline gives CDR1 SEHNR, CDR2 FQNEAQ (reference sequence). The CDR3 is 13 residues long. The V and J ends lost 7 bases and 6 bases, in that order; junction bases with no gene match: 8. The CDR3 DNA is TGTGCCAGCACACCAGGACAGGTTCATGGCTACACCTTC. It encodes CASTPGQVHGYTF.

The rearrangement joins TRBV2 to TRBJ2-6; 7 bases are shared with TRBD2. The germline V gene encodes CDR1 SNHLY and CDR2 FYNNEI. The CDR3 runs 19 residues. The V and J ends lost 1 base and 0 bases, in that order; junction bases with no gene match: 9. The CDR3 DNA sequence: TGTGCCAGCAGTGAAGTGCTGGGAGGGTATTTCTCTGGGGCCAACGTCCTGACTTTC. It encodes CASSEVLGGYFSGANVLTF.

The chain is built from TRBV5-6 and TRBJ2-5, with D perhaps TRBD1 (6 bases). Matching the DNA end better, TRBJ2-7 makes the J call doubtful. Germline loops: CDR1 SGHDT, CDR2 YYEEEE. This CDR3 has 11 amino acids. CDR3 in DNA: TGTGCCAGCAGCTACAGGGACGAGCAGTACTTC. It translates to CASSYRDEQYF.

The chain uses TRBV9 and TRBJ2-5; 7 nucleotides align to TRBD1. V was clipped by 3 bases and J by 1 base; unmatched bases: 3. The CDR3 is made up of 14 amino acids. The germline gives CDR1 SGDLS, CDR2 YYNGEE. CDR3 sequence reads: CASSGNRGQETQYF. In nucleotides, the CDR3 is TGTGCCAGCAGCGGAAACAGGGGCCAAGAGACCCAGTACTTC.

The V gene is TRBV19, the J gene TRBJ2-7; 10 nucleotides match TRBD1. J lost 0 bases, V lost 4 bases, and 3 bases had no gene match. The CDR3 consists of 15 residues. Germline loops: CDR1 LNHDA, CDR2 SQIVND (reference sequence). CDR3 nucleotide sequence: TGTGCCAGTAGTAAGGACAGGGGGAGCTCCTACGAGCAGTACTTC. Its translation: CASSKDRGSSYEQYF. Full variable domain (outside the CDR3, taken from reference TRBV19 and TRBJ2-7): DGGITQSPKYLFRKEGQNVTLSCEQNLNHDAMYWYRQDPGQGLRLIYYSQIVNDFQKGDIAEGYSVSREKKESFPLTVTSAQKNPTAFYLCASSKDRGSSYEQYFGPGTRLTVT.

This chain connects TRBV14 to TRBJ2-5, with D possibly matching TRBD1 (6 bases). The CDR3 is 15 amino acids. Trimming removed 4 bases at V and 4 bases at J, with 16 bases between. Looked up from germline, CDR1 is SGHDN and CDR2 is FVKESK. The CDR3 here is CASSPLEGVGETQYF. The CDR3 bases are TGTGCCAGCAGCCCCCTCGAGGGGGTAGGAGAGACCCAGTACTTC.

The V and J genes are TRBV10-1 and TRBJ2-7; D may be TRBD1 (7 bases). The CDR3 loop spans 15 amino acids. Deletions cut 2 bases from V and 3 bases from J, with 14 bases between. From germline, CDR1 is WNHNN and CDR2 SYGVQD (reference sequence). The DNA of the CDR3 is TGCGCCAGCAGTGAGAGGAGGGGACAGTTCTACGAGCAGTACTTC. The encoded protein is CASSERRGQFYEQYF.

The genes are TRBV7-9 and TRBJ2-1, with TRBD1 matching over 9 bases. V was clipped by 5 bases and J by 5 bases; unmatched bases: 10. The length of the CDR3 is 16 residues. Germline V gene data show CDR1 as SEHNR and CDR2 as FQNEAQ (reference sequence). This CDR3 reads CASSRDREFWDNEQFF. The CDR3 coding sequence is TGTGCCAGCAGCCGGGACAGGGAATTTTGGGACAATGAGCAGTTCTTC. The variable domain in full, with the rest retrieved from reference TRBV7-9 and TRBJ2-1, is DTGVSQNPRHKITKRGQNVTFRCDPISEHNRLYWYRQTLGQGPEFLTYFQNEAQLEKSRLLSDRFSAERPKGSFSTLEIQRTEQGDSAMYLCASSRDREFWDNEQFFGPGTRLTVL.